Reported below is one T cell receptor beta chain. Its antigen remains unknown. Averaging around 120 mL, one heparinised blood draw was given by each donor. Every bit of the isolated RNA underwent reverse transcription, so sequencing read expressed TCRB transcripts. Naive, central memory and regulatory T cell samples yielded roughly 3.6 million reads on average. The method was immunoSEQ multiplex PCR; TCRdb's version includes in-frame clones alone and lacks a portion of them. This sample carries roughly 150,000 clones, 10% to 13% of them seen once, and the ten largest clones take roughly 0.45%. The entry originates in a study of beta chain features in type 1 diabetes. Study-wide points: In every one of the four CD4+ subsets, TCRB CDR3s were moderately but significantly shorter in Type 1 diabetes patients.

Germline CDR1 reads KGHSH; CDR2 reads LQKENI. CDR3 size: 18 residues. J was trimmed by 2 bases and V by 6 bases; bases with no gene match: 14. V and J are TRBV18 and TRBJ2-5; TRBD2 agrees at 11 bases. The receptor was derived from a young man with type 1 diabetes. Sequences were obtained from central memory CD4+ T cells from blood. The CDR3 loop is CASSLRTSGSPGQETQYF. In nucleotides, the CDR3 is TGTGCCAGCTCCCTGAGAACTAGCGGGAGTCCGGGTCAAGAGACCCAGTACTTC. The full variable domain, rest sourced from reference TRBV18 and TRBJ2-5, is NAGVMQNPRHLVRRRGQEARLRCSPMKGHSHVYWYRQLPEEGLKFMVYLQKENIIDESGMPKERFSAEFPKEGPSILRIQQVVRGDSAAYFCASSLRTSGSPGQETQYFGPGTRLLVL.